This T cell receptor beta chain came from a study of CD8+CD57+ T cells in acquired aplastic anemia. The wider study: Reads per healthy sample averaged roughly 9.9 million (CD4+) and 11 million to 13 million (CD8+). Study-level results: No significant patient-versus-control difference appeared in CD8+ Simpson's diversity.

Germline V gives CDR1 MDHEN, CDR2 SYDVKM. With 2 bases clipped from V and 4 bases from J, the junction kept 10 bases outside the gene matches. The CDR3 has 16 amino acids. This clonotype was observed many times. Its target is not known. TCR beta VDJ and CDR3 were profiled, and genomic DNA was the template. TCRdb reprocessed the reads with MiXCR, giving one entry per CDR3 protein. The sample has about 200,000 distinct CDR3 sequences, approximately 35% seen once. Sequenced material: sorted CD4+, CD8+, or CD8+CD57+ T cells (not recorded which) from PBMCs. The chain carries TRBV28 and TRBJ1-2, with TRBD1 identical over 7 bases. The TCR originated in a human donor in good health, serving as a control. CDR3 coding DNA: TGTGCCAGCAGTTTAGTAAGAGCGGGACAGCTCTATGGCTACACCTTC. Translation gives CASSLVRAGQLYGYTF.